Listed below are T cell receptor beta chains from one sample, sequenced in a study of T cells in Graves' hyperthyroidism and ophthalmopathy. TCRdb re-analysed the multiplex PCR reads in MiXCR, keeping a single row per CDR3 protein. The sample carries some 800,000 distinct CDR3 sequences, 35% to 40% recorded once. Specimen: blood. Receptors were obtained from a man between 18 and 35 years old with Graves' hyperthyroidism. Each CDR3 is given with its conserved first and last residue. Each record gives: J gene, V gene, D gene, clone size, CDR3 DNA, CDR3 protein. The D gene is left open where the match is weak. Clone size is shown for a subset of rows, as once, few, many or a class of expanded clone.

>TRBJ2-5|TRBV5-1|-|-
TGCGCCAGCAGCTTGGGGGACCAGCAGGAGACCCAGTACTTC
CASSLGDQQETQYF
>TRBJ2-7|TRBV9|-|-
TGTGCCAGCAGCGTAGCAGGGGCCCACTCCGACGAGCAGTGCTTC
CASSVAGAHSDEQCF
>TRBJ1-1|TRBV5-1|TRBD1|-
TGCGCCAGCAGCCTACAGGGGTCTCAGCCGAACACTGAAGCTTTCTTT
CASSLQGSQPNTEAFF
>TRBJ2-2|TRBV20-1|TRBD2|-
TGCAGTGCTACGCCGGGAGGGCGGAGCACCGGGGAGCTGTTTTTT
CSATPGGRSTGELFF
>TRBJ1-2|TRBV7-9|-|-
TGTGCCAGCAGCCCCGAGGACCTGAACCTCGATGGCTACACCTTC
CASSPEDLNLDGYTF
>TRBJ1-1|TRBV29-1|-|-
TGCAGCGGACGGGTGGAGACTGAAGCTTTCTTT
CSGRVETEAFF
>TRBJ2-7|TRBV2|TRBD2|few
TGTGCCAGCAGTGGAATCAAAGGACTAGCGGGAGGGATTGATCACGAGCAGTACTTC
CASSGIKGLAGGIDHEQYF
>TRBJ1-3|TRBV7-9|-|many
TGTGCCAGCAGCGAAACCACAGGGTTTGGAGGAAACACCATATATTTT
CASSETTGFGGNTIYF
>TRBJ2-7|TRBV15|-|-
TGTGCCACCAGCAGGGCCGGGATCTACTCCTACGAGCAGTACTTC
CATSRAGIYSYEQYF
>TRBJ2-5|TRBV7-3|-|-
TGTGCTAGTGGTTTGGGGGATTCGGGCCGCGAAGAGACCCAGTACTTC
CASGLGDSGREETQYF
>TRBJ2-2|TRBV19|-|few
TGTGCCAGTAGCCCGACTAGGGGGGGGAGCCCGTTTTTT
CASSPTRGGSPFF
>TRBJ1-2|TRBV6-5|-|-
TGTGCCAGCACCCCTGACGGATCCTATGGCTACACCTTC
CASTPDGSYGYTF
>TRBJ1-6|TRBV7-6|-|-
TGTGCCAGCAGCTTAGTATCGAAAAATTCACCCCTCCACTTT
CASSLVSKNSPLHF
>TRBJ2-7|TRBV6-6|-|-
TGTGCCAGCAGTTGGGCGTTCTCCTACGAGCAGTACTTC
CASSWAFSYEQYF
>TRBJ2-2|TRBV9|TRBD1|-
TGTGCCAGCAGCGCGGACAGGTCGAACACCGGGGAGCTGTTTTTT
CASSADRSNTGELFF
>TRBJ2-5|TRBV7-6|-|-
TGTGCCAGCAACTTTCTGGAGGAGACCCAGTACTTC
CASNFLEETQYF
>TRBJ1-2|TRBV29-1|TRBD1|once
TGCAGCGAGACCTCCAGGGGGCAAGGGGATGGCTACACCTTC
CSETSRGQGDGYTF
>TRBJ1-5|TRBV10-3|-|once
TGTGCCATCAGTGGAGGGCGCCAGCATTTT
CAISGGRQHF